These 2 T cell receptor beta chains share one sample of origin, sequenced in a study of blood T cell repertoires in COVID-19. This table comes from immunoSEQ multiplex PCR, and its TCRdb copy is limited to in-frame clones, with some not included. Counted here are 150,000 or so clones, more than 85% occurring once; the ten biggest clones make up roughly 2%. Sequencing input: peripheral blood. All receptors come from a woman in her sixties or seventies with COVID-19, enrolled during active disease.

The chain joins TRBV5-1 to TRBJ2-2; perhaps TRBD1 as D (5 bases). The germline CDR1 and CDR2 sequences are SGHRS and YFSETQ. With 0 bases removed from V and 0 bases from J, the gap between germline ends came to 9 bases. The CDR3 contains 16 residues. The CDR3 DNA is TGCGCCAGCAGCTTGGCGGCGACAGCGAACACCGGGGAGCTGTTTTTT. Amino acids: CASSLAATANTGELFF. The full variable domain, with the rest looked up from reference TRBV5-1 and TRBJ2-2, is KAGVTQTPRYLIKTRGQQVTLSCSPISGHRSVSWYQQTPGQGLQFLFEYFSETQRNKGNFPGRFSGRQFSNSRSEMNVSTLELGDSALYLCASSLAATANTGELFFGEGSRLTVL.

This chain links TRBV4-2 with TRBJ2-1; 8 nucleotides line up with TRBD1. CDR3 length equals 15 residues. The trim removed 1 base at V and 6 bases at J, leaving 5 bases unmatched. Looked up from germline, CDR1 is LGHNA and CDR2 is YNFKEQ. This chain's CDR3 is CASSQGQGAVNEQFF. As DNA, the CDR3 is TGTGCCAGCAGCCAAGGGCAGGGGGCGGTCAATGAGCAGTTCTTC.